The 10 T cell receptor beta chains presented below share a single source sample, sequenced in a study of blood T cell repertoires in COVID-19. TCRdb keeps only in-frame clones here, not all; method: immunoSEQ multiplex PCR. Of over 130,000 clones listed, about 80% are singletons. Sequenced sample: peripheral blood. The receptor source for this set is a man aged 65 to 79 with acute or convalescent COVID-19.

V is TRBV7-9 and J is TRBJ1-2, with TRBD1 as a possible D gene (6 bases). This CDR3 has 14 residues. Germline-derived CDR1 and CDR2 are SEHNR and FQNEAQ (reference sequence). V was trimmed by 2 bases and J by 6 bases, leaving 13 bases between them. CDR3 DNA sequence: TGTGCCAGCAGCTTACGGGGGGCCCGCGATGGCTACACCTTC. It yields the protein CASSLRGARDGYTF.

V is TRBV5-1 and J is TRBJ1-4; TRBD1 aligns across 8 bases. Germline-derived CDR1 and CDR2 are SGHRS and YFSETQ. CDR3 size: 14 residues. Trimming took 1 base from V and 10 from J; bases not matched to a gene: 6. Here the CDR3 reads CASSLTGGFGKLFF. The CDR3 DNA reads as TGCGCCAGCAGCTTGACAGGGGGGTTTGGAAAACTGTTTTTT.

The chain joins TRBV6-5 to TRBJ1-2, with D possibly matching TRBD1 (6 bases). Trimming took 4 bases from V and 3 from J, leaving 18 bases between them. In germline, CDR1 is MNHEY, CDR2 SVGAGI. The CDR3 loop spans 16 amino acids. The CDR3 protein is CASSSKGPGGHYGYTF. In DNA, the CDR3 is TGTGCCAGCAGTTCCAAAGGTCCGGGGGGGCACTATGGCTACACCTTC.

This clone has a handful of counts. The genes are TRBV28 and TRBJ1-6; the D is unclear. Trimming stripped 3 bases from V and 17 bases from J, with 17 bases between. Germline V gives CDR1 MDHEN, CDR2 SYDVKM. This CDR3 spans 13 amino acids. CDR3 bases: TGTGCCAGCAGTTTGGCTGGCGGGAACAGCTTCCACTTT. Translating gives CASSLAGGNSFHF.

The chain joins TRBV7-3 to TRBJ2-7; TRBD1 might be the D (6 bases). Trimming pared 2 bases from V and 2 bases from J, leaving 13 bases between. Germline values: CDR1 SGHTA, CDR2 FQGTGA. CDR3 length equals 15 residues. CDR3 in DNA: TGTGCCAGCAGCTTAGGGTCCAGGGGACCCTACGAGCAGTACTTC. Translating gives CASSLGSRGPYEQYF.

This chain links TRBV7-2 with TRBJ2-1, with 7 positions matching TRBD2. The CDR3 is 16 residues long. The V gene's germline CDR1 is SGHTA and CDR2 FQGNSA. The V segment lost 2 bases and the J segment 5 bases; nucleotides outside the gene matches: 9. CDR3 coding DNA: TGTGCCAGCAGCTTAAGTTTGGGGGGGGGAAACAATGAGCAGTTCTTC. Its translation is CASSLSLGGGNNEQFF. Full variable domain (missing parts from reference TRBV7-2 and TRBJ2-1): GAGVSQSPSNKVTEKGKDVELRCDPISGHTALYWYRQSLGQGLEFLIYFQGNSAPDKSGLPSDRFSAERTGGSVSTLTIQRTQQEDSAVYLCASSLSLGGGNNEQFFGPGTRLTVL.

The genes are TRBV28 and TRBJ1-1; D not resolved. Germline lookup yields CDR1 MDHEN and CDR2 SYDVKM. Trimming shortened V by 6 bases and J by 9 bases, and 11 bases separated the two germline ends. The CDR3 runs to 11 residues. The CDR3 loop is CASRDSVQAFF. For the CDR3, the DNA is TGTGCCAGCAGAGATTCAGTTCAAGCTTTCTTT.

This clone was seen just once. The rearrangement joins TRBV18 to TRBJ2-7; 15 bases are shared with TRBD2. The CDR3 is made up of 18 amino acids. J lost 0 bases, V lost 8 bases, and 11 bases had no gene match. CDR1 and CDR2 from the germline V gene are KGHSH and LQKENI. The CDR3 nucleotides read TGTGCCAGCCGCCACTCCTGGACTAGCGGGAGGGCCTCCTACGAGCAGTACTTC. Protein: CASRHSWTSGRASYEQYF.

The V call is TRBV1, the J call TRBJ2-5; the table calls TRBD2, which could not be checked here. TRBV1 is marked as a pseudogene. The CDR3 totals 16 residues. CDR3 region: CTSSQVLPSSQETQYF. CDR3 in DNA: TGCACCAGCAGCCAAGTACTGCCTAGCTCTCAAGAGACCCAGTACTTC.

The rearrangement uses TRBV6-5 and TRBJ2-5; maybe TRBD1 (6 bases). V was cut by 6 bases and J by 5 bases, with 13 bases left in between. Germline V gene sequence: CDR1 MNHEY, CDR2 SVGAGI. The CDR3 runs 13 residues. The CDR3 DNA sequence: TGTGCCAGCAGCAGCAGGGGCCCGGAGACCCAGTACTTC. Translated: CASSSRGPETQYF.